This T cell receptor (beta chain) was sequenced for a study of PD-L1 blockade in urothelial cancer. For the study at large: Patients with male sex and bladder-origin urothelial cancer accounted for about 85% of the roughly 30 enrolled.

A spike-in of synthetic TCR analog templates was added to each PCR. Here immunoSEQ multiplex PCR was the method, and the copy in TCRdb shows in-frame clones only, minus some. The profile covers about 100,000 clones, with approximately 90% appearing a single time and around 0.9% taken by the ten largest. Looked up from germline, CDR1 is MNHNY and CDR2 is SVGAGI (reference sequence). The CDR3 has 14 amino acids. V was trimmed by 0 bases and J by 4 bases, leaving 7 bases between them. This clonotype was obtained from a woman of 80 years or more with urothelial cancer. Sequencing used PBMCs, obtained around atezolizumab (anti-PD-L1) treatment. The chain employs TRBV6-6 and TRBJ1-5, with D hard to call. CDR3 DNA: TGTGCCAGCAGTTACTCGATGAGTAATCAGCCCCAGCATTTT. Translation: CASSYSMSNQPQHF.